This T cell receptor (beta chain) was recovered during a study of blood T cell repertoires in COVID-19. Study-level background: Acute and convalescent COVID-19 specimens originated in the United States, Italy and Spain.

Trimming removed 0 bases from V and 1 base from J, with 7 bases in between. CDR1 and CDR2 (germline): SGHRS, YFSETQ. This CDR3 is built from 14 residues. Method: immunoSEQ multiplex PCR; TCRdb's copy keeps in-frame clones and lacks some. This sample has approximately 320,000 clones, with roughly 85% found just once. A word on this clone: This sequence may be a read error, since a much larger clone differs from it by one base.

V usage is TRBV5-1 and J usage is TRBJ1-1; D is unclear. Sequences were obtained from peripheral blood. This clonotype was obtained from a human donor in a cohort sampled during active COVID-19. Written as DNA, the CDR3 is TGCGCCAGCAGCTTGGACGGGTGGAACACTGAAGCTTTCTTT. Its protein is CASSLDGWNTEAFF. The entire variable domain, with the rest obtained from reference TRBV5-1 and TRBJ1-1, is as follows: KAGVTQTPRYLIKTRGQQVTLSCSPISGHRSVSWYQQTPGQGLQFLFEYFSETQRNKGNFPGRFSGRQFSNSRSEMNVSTLELGDSALYLCASSLDGWNTEAFFGQGTRLTVV.